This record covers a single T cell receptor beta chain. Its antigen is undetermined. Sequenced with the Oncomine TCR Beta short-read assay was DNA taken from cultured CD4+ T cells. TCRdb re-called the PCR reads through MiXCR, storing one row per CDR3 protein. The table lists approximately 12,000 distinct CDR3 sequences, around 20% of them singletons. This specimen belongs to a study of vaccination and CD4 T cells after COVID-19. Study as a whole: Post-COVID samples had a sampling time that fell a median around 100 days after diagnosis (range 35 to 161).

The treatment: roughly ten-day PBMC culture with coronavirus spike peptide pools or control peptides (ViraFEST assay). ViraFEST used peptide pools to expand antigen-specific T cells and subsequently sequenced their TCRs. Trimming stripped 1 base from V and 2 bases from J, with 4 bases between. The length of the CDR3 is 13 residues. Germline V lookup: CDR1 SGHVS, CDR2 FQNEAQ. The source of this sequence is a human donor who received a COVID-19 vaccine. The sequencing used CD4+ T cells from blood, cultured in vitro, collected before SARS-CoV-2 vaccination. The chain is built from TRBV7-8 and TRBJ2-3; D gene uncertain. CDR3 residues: CASSLVLTDTQYF. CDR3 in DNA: TGTGCCAGCAGCTTAGTCCTCACAGATACGCAGTATTTT.